One and the same sample provided the 14 T cell receptor beta chains below, sequenced in a study of PD-1 blockade in classical Hodgkin lymphoma. Every one of the patients relapsed after autologous stem cell transplantation (brentuximab vedotin exposure was variable). Produced via immunoSEQ multiplex PCR; TCRdb's table is partial and in-frame only. Here the sample spans some 150,000 clones, around four fifths being singletons. Sequenced material: peripheral blood mononuclear cells (PBMCs), taken before the second cycle of nivolumab. The receptor set was obtained from a human donor with classical Hodgkin lymphoma.

V is TRBV6-5 and J is TRBJ2-3; D call uncertain. Germline V gene sequence: CDR1 MNHEY, CDR2 SVGAGI. Between the trimmed V and J ends, which lost 6 bases and 0 bases, there was a span of 10 bases. The CDR3 extends over 14 amino acids. Here the CDR3 DNA reads TGTGCCAGCAGGCCTTTGACTAGCACAGATACGCAGTATTTT. Its translation: CASRPLTSTDTQYF.

The chain recombines TRBV19 with TRBJ1-2; D not certain. The CDR3 runs 8 residues. The germline V and J ends were trimmed by 10 bases and 11 bases, with 8 bases remaining between them. Germline CDR1 LNHDA, CDR2 SQIVND (reference sequence). The CDR3 region has the DNA TGTGCCACCTTAGGGTACACCTTC. Protein product: CATLGYTF.

The chain carries TRBV5-4 and TRBJ2-2; D possibly corresponds to TRBD1 (5 bases). The germline V gene has CDR1 SGHNT and CDR2 YYREEE (reference sequence). The V and J ends lost 0 bases and 1 base respectively, with 7 bases between them. The CDR3 has 15 residues. The CDR3 coding sequence is TGTGCCAGCAGCTTGGACAGGCTGAACACCGGGGAGCTGTTTTTT. Protein sequence: CASSLDRLNTGELFF.

The chain couples TRBV2 to TRBJ1-2; D gene ambiguous. The CDR3 covers 13 residues. Germline V gives CDR1 SNHLY, CDR2 FYNNEI. V was clipped by 3 bases and J by 2 bases, with 7 bases between them. CDR3 bases: TGTGCCAGCAGTGAGGGATGGAACTATGGCTACACCTTC. Translated, it gives CASSEGWNYGYTF.

At least ten counts were recorded for this clone. Here the CDR3 DNA reads TGCGCCAGCAACCCGGACGGATTGACAGACGAGCAGTACTTC. Translating it yields CASNPDGLTDEQYF. J is TRBJ2-7 and V is TRBV10-2; TRBD1 is a possible D gene (5 bases). The CDR3 spans 14 residues. The germline V gene encodes CDR1 WSHSY and CDR2 SAAADI. V gave up 7 bases and J gave up 5 bases, with 18 bases separating them.

This chain links TRBV4-3 with TRBJ2-3, with a tentative D call TRBD2 (5 bases). In germline, CDR1 is LGHNA, CDR2 YSLEER. V was cut by 0 bases and J by 1 base, with 14 bases left in between. This CDR3 has 17 amino acids. The DNA for the CDR3 is TGCGCCAGCAGCCAAGATATGAGCGGATGGCGCACAGATACGCAGTATTTT. It yields the protein CASSQDMSGWRTDTQYF.

This chain joins TRBV10-3 and TRBJ1-2; TRBD1 is a possible D gene (5 bases). Germline lookup yields CDR1 ENHRY and CDR2 SYGVKD. V was shortened by 0 bases and J by 4 bases, with 21 bases between the two germline ends. There are 18 residues in the CDR3. CDR3 coding DNA: TGTGCCATCAGTGAGTCGAGGGCAGGGAATTTCCTCCTCTATGGCTACACCTTC. Its protein is CAISESRAGNFLLYGYTF.

The chain employs TRBV9 and TRBJ2-2; a possible D gene is TRBD2 (6 bases). V was pared by 0 bases and J by 7 bases, with 13 bases between. The CDR3 covers 15 residues. From germline, CDR1 is SGDLS and CDR2 YYNGEE. CDR3 protein: CASSVAGRRVGELFF. DNA for the CDR3: TGTGCCAGCAGCGTAGCGGGTAGGAGGGTCGGGGAGCTGTTTTTT.

This rearrangement joins TRBV7-2 to TRBJ1-1; D possibly corresponds to TRBD1 (5 bases). This CDR3 contains 14 residues. The germline V gene has CDR1 SGHTA and CDR2 FQGNSA. V gave up 4 bases and J gave up 1 base, with 10 bases separating them. CDR3 DNA sequence: TGTGCCAGCAGCTCCCAGGGTCCGAACACTGAAGCTTTCTTT. This encodes CASSSQGPNTEAFF.

The chain carries TRBV6-1 and TRBJ2-3, with 7 bases lining up with TRBD2. From germline, CDR1 is MNHNS and CDR2 SASEGT. V gave up 5 bases and J gave up 2 bases; unmatched junction bases: 7. The length of the CDR3 is 15 residues. The CDR3 DNA reads TGTGCCAGCAGTATGGAGCGGGGTTTCACAGATACGCAGTATTTT. As protein: CASSMERGFTDTQYF.

The chain carries TRBV27 and TRBJ2-3; 10 bases align to TRBD1. Germline lookup yields CDR1 MNHEY and CDR2 SMNVEV (reference sequence). This CDR3 has 16 residues. V shed 2 bases and J 1 base; nucleotides not matched to a gene: 3. In DNA, the CDR3 is TGTGCCAGCAGTTTACTGGACAGGGGGGGCACAGATACGCAGTATTTT. It translates to CASSLLDRGGTDTQYF.

The J gene is TRBJ1-2, the V gene TRBV7-9; D gene ambiguous. Trimming took 6 bases from V and 4 from J, leaving 12 bases between them. The CDR3 has 13 amino acids. The germline gives CDR1 SEHNR, CDR2 FQNEAQ (reference sequence). The CDR3 region is CASRYFDAYGYTF. CDR3 in DNA: TGTGCCAGCAGATATTTCGACGCCTATGGCTACACCTTC.

The gene calls are TRBV28 and TRBJ2-5, with 9 bases matching TRBD1. The CDR3 extends over 15 amino acids. The V segment lost 5 bases and the J segment 2 bases; nucleotides outside the gene matches: 6. Germline V lookup: CDR1 MDHEN, CDR2 SYDVKM. The CDR3 protein is CASSPGQGPQETQYF. In nucleotides, the CDR3 is TGTGCCAGCAGTCCGGGACAGGGACCTCAAGAGACCCAGTACTTC.

The V and J genes are TRBV4-2 and TRBJ1-4, with no clear D. The CDR3 is 14 amino acids. Germline V gene lookup returns CDR1 LGHNA and CDR2 YNFKEQ. Trimming cost V 3 bases and J 3 bases, with 8 bases left between them. DNA for the CDR3: TGTGCCAGCAGCCAGCAGCTAGCTAATGAAAAACTGTTTTTT. This sequence encodes CASSQQLANEKLFF.